The 18 T cell receptor beta chains reported below all come from one sample, sequenced in a study of identical twins. TCRdb redid the calling of the 5' RACE reads with MiXCR, one entry per CDR3 protein. The profile shows over 500,000 distinct CDR3 sequences, approximately 22% of them singletons. The same sample was also used in a study of T cells expressing NK-cell markers.

Sample: CD4+ T cells sorted from blood. The receptor set was obtained from a woman in her late teens or twenties in good health.

The V call is TRBV5-1, the J call TRBJ2-1; 8 bases align to TRBD1. Germline CDR1 and CDR2: SGHRS and YFSETQ. The CDR3 has 14 residues. The V gene end was trimmed by 1 base and the J gene end by 10 bases; junction bases not matched to a gene: 7. The CDR3, as DNA: TGCGCCAGCAGCTTGATGGACAGGGAAGGCGAGCAGTTCTTC. It is translated as CASSLMDREGEQFF.

The chain joins TRBV12-3 or TRBV12-4 to TRBJ1-6; D ambiguous. V lost 6 bases and J 9 bases, leaving 9 bases between the germline ends. This CDR3 is 12 amino acids long. The CDR3 bases are TGTGCCAGCAGCTGGGGAGTTTCACCCCTCCACTTT. Its translation is CASSWGVSPLHF.

This clonotype was picked up a small number of times. The chain combines TRBV10-1 with TRBJ2-3; 8 bases line up with TRBD2. The J segment lost 0 bases and the V segment lost 0 bases, leaving 11 bases of the junction unmatched. CDR1 is WNHNN, CDR2 SYGVQD, per germline (reference sequence). The CDR3 sequence is 19 residues long. CDR3 coding DNA: TGCGCCAGCAGTGAGTCGAAAGTGCTAGCGGGTTCCAGCACAGATACGCAGTATTTT. This translates into CASSESKVLAGSSTDTQYF.

This clonotype showed up just a few times. The chain uses TRBV10-3 and TRBJ1-1; D is unresolved. The germline CDR1 and CDR2 sequences are ENHRY and SYGVKD. V gave up 4 bases and J gave up 1 base, with 7 bases separating them. The CDR3 has 13 amino acids. The CDR3 DNA is TGTGCCATCAGTGCTGTAGAGAACACTGAAGCTTTCTTT. Its translation is CAISAVENTEAFF.

This clonotype was seen only a few times. This sequence joins TRBV29-1 and TRBJ2-3, with 9 bases fitting TRBD2. The CDR3 sequence is 14 residues long. The V gene end was trimmed by 2 bases and the J gene end by 3 bases; junction bases not matched to a gene: 3. Germline CDR1 and CDR2: SQVTM and ANQGSEA. Written as DNA, the CDR3 is TGCAGCGTTGAAACCAGCGGGGGGACAGATACGCAGTATTTT. Translation gives CSVETSGGTDTQYF.

CDR3 coding DNA: TGTGCCAGCAGCCCCAGTGGTTATGGCTACACCTTC. This gives the protein CASSPSGYGYTF. The gene calls are TRBV5-8 and TRBJ1-2, with no clear D. The CDR3 consists of 12 residues. Trimming left V 4 bases short and J 5 bases short, with 9 bases between. Germline V lookup: CDR1 SGHTS, CDR2 YDEGEE.

This clonotype showed up just a few times. This chain uses TRBV12-3 or TRBV12-4 with TRBJ2-1; 8 bases match TRBD1. The CDR3 is 16 residues long. The V gene end was trimmed by 1 base and the J gene end by 5 bases; junction bases not matched to a gene: 7. The CDR3, as DNA: TGTGCCAGCAGTTTAGATCGCAGGGGGCCAGACAATGAGCAGTTCTTC. Translation gives CASSLDRRGPDNEQFF.

The chain combines TRBV6-5 with TRBJ1-2, with unresolved D. The CDR3 spans 15 residues. V was trimmed by 0 bases and J by 4 bases, leaving 12 bases between them. CDR1 MNHEY and CDR2 SVGAGI come from the germline V gene. CDR3 loop: CASSYSTAGPYGYTF. The CDR3 nucleotides are TGTGCCAGCAGTTACTCGACCGCAGGACCCTATGGCTACACCTTC.

This clonotype was detected a few times. This rearrangement joins TRBV20-1 to TRBJ1-1, with TRBD1 identical over 7 bases. CDR1 and CDR2 from the germline V gene are DFQATT and SNEGSKA (reference sequence). This CDR3 region has 15 residues. The V gene end was trimmed by 6 bases and the J gene end by 5 bases; junction bases not matched to a gene: 15. This CDR3 reads CSARTGRSRSTEAFF. CDR3 nucleotide sequence: TGCAGTGCCCGGACAGGTCGATCCCGGAGTACTGAAGCTTTCTTT.

The table lists this clonotype with a few counts. CDR3 amino acids: CASSQQGAGEQYF. The CDR3 DNA is TGTGCCAGCAGTCAACAGGGGGCGGGAGAGCAGTACTTC. The rearrangement joins TRBV6-6 to TRBJ2-7, with TRBD1 identical over 9 bases. J was trimmed by 7 bases and V by 5 bases; bases with no gene match: 6. This CDR3 comprises 13 residues. CDR1 and CDR2 from the germline V gene are MNHNY and SVGAGI (reference sequence).

J is TRBJ1-5 and V is TRBV6-1; D is uncertain. Germline CDR1 reads MNHNS; CDR2 reads SASEGT. The V gene lost 1 base and the J gene lost 5 bases, with 12 bases spanning the gap. The CDR3 is 15 amino acids. CDR3 residues: CASSEVPGGDQPQHF. Written as DNA, the CDR3 is TGTGCCAGCAGTGAAGTCCCCGGCGGCGATCAGCCCCAGCATTTT.

A few counts support this clonotype. The chain joins TRBV6-5 to TRBJ2-3; D is undetermined. CDR1 is MNHEY and CDR2 is SVGAGI in the germline V gene. Trimming removed 4 bases from V and 4 bases from J, with 12 bases in between. This CDR3 spans 14 amino acids. CDR3 coding DNA: TGTGCCAGCAGTTTAGGTCCGGTCTCAGATACGCAGTATTTT. Its protein product is CASSLGPVSDTQYF.

The V gene is TRBV4-1, the J gene TRBJ2-7, with D tentatively TRBD2 (6 bases). Germline V gene lookup returns CDR1 MGHRA and CDR2 YSYEKL. The germline V and J ends were trimmed by 0 bases and 0 bases, with 18 bases remaining between them. The CDR3 totals 18 residues. The CDR3 nucleotides read TGCGCCAGCAGCCAAGATGGGTCGGCGGGGCCAAGCTCCTACGAGCAGTACTTC. Translated: CASSQDGSAGPSSYEQYF.

This chain connects TRBV6-1 to TRBJ2-5; 8 nucleotides agree with TRBD1. This CDR3 has 13 residues. With 7 bases clipped from V and 5 bases from J, the junction kept 6 bases outside the gene matches. The germline V gene has CDR1 MNHNS and CDR2 SASEGT. The CDR3 DNA reads as TGTGCCAGCACCGACAGGGGCGGGGAGACCCAGTACTTC. It encodes CASTDRGGETQYF.

This clonotype came up a few times. This chain connects TRBV20-1 to TRBJ1-2; no clear D. This CDR3 region has 8 residues. Germline CDR1 DFQATT, CDR2 SNEGSKA (reference sequence). Trimming stripped 7 bases from V and 10 bases from J, with 7 bases between. The CDR3 bases are TGCAGTGACACGGACTACACCTTC. It codes for CSDTDYTF.

The chain combines TRBV7-9 with TRBJ2-1; D perhaps matches TRBD2 (6 bases). Trimming stripped 5 bases from V and 5 bases from J, with 22 bases between. Per the germline V gene, CDR1 is SEHNR and CDR2 is FQNEAQ (reference sequence). The CDR3 extends over 17 amino acids. As DNA, the CDR3 is TGTGCCAGCAGCCCTTCCACCTGGCCTAGCGCTCACAATGAGCAGTTCTTC. As protein: CASSPSTWPSAHNEQFF.

The chain is built from TRBV12-3 or TRBV12-4 and TRBJ2-7; D is tentatively TRBD1 or TRBD2 (6 bases each). The CDR3 loop spans 15 amino acids. The germline V and J ends were trimmed by 2 bases and 6 bases, with 17 bases remaining between them. As DNA, the CDR3 is TGTGCCAGCAGTTTAAGGGGGGACAAACTTCGCGAGCAGTACTTC. Residues: CASSLRGDKLREQYF.

This clonotype was seen only a few times. The chain employs TRBV29-1 and TRBJ2-5, with 8 bases lining up with TRBD2. The CDR3 extends over 13 amino acids. V lost 7 bases and J lost 5; bases outside the gene matches: 9. CDR1 is SQVTM and CDR2 is ANQGSEA in the germline V gene. The CDR3 nucleotides read TGCAGCGCGGGGGGGGGCCGGGGTGAGACCCAGTACTTC. Protein product: CSAGGGRGETQYF. The full variable domain, rest sourced from reference TRBV29-1 and TRBJ2-5, is SAVISQKPSRDICQRGTSLTIQCQVDSQVTMMFWYRQQPGQSLTLIATANQGSEATYESGFVIDKFPISRPNLTFSTLTVSNMSPEDSSIYLCSAGGGRGETQYFGPGTRLLVL.